These 30 T cell receptor beta chains were sequenced from one sample in a study of CD8+ T cells in alopecia areata. Sequencing used cDNA as its template, made by extracting RNA and reverse transcribing it. Clones were read by immunoSEQ multiplex PCR, and TCRdb kept only the in-frame ones, dropping some. The sample includes 120,000 or so clones, about 50% of them seen just once. Sequencing input: NKG2D-low CD8+ T cells sorted from blood. Receptors originate from a human donor with alopecia areata.

J is TRBJ2-7 and V is TRBV7-7; TRBD2 agrees at 8 bases. This CDR3 comprises 12 residues. The junction had 3 bases not matched to a gene; V was cut back by 5 bases and J by 6 bases. CDR1 SSHAT and CDR2 FNYEAQ come from the germline V gene (reference sequence). The CDR3 spells CASSAAGGEQYF. For the CDR3, the DNA is TGTGCCAGCAGCGCGGCGGGAGGCGAGCAGTACTTC.

The V and J genes are TRBV2 and TRBJ1-2; TRBD1 is a possible D gene (5 bases). The ends were cut back, 5 bases at V and 3 bases at J, with 19 bases in the middle. This CDR3 spans 16 amino acids. Germline V gives CDR1 SNHLY, CDR2 FYNNEI. This CDR3 is CASSPGTVRVDYGYTF. The CDR3 bases are TGTGCCAGCAGTCCTGGGACGGTCCGAGTAGACTATGGCTACACCTTC. The full variable domain, rest sourced from reference TRBV2 and TRBJ1-2, is EPEVTQTPSHQVTQMGQEVILRCVPISNHLYFYWYRQILGQKVEFLVSFYNNEISEKSEIFDDQFSVERPDGSNFTLKIRSTKLEDSAMYFCASSPGTVRVDYGYTFGSGTRLTVV.

The V call is TRBV7-3, the J call TRBJ2-7; D unclear. From germline, CDR1 is SGHTA and CDR2 FQGTGA. Trimming left V 3 bases short and J 5 bases short, with 17 bases between. The CDR3 is made up of 15 amino acids. This CDR3 reads CASSFTDWTGNEQYF. CDR3 nucleotide sequence: TGTGCCAGCAGCTTTACAGACTGGACCGGCAACGAGCAGTACTTC.

This clone is a singleton in its sample. The gene calls are TRBV27 and TRBJ1-2, with D perhaps matching TRBD1 (5 bases). The V gene's germline CDR1 is MNHEY and CDR2 SMNVEV (reference sequence). The CDR3 length is 13 residues. Between the trimmed V and J ends, which lost 0 bases and 4 bases, there was a span of 6 bases. The CDR3 is CASSLSGTYGYTF. The CDR3 nucleotides are TGTGCCAGCAGTTTATCAGGGACCTATGGCTACACCTTC.

This clone occurred once. The rearrangement links TRBV6-5 to TRBJ2-7, with a possible D match to TRBD1 (6 bases). Germline V gives CDR1 MNHEY, CDR2 SVGAGI. The CDR3 length is 12 residues. The ends were cut back, 10 bases at V and 3 bases at J, with 13 bases in the middle. CDR3 sequence reads: CATRGVDYEQYF. In nucleotides, the CDR3 is TGTGCCACCAGGGGAGTCGACTACGAGCAGTACTTC.

The chain carries TRBV11-2 and TRBJ1-6, with D uncertain. The CDR3 spans 11 residues. Germline CDR1 SGHAT, CDR2 FQNNGV. V gave up 1 base and J gave up 15 bases, with 7 bases separating them. CDR3 bases: TGTGCCAGCAGCTTAGCGGGAGTCCTCCACTTT. Protein product: CASSLAGVLHF.

V is TRBV4-1 and J is TRBJ2-1; 8 bases match TRBD2. Germline loops: CDR1 MGHRA, CDR2 YSYEKL. CDR3 length equals 15 residues. V was clipped by 2 bases and J by 4 bases; unmatched bases: 4. For the CDR3, the DNA is TGCGCCAGCAGCCAACGCGGGGGGTATTACAATGAGCAGTTCTTC. It translates to CASSQRGGYYNEQFF.

This clone came up a few times. V and J are TRBV29-1 and TRBJ2-2, with 8 bases lining up with TRBD1. The CDR3 sequence is 14 residues long. V shed 4 bases and J 4 bases; nucleotides not matched to a gene: 5. Germline assignment: CDR1 SQVTM and CDR2 ANQGSEA. This chain's CDR3 is CSVAFRGLTGELFF. The CDR3, as DNA: TGCAGCGTTGCGTTCAGGGGGCTCACCGGGGAGCTGTTTTTT.

This clone was seen a handful of times. The chain combines TRBV18 with TRBJ2-3; D gene uncertain. The CDR3 is 13 residues long. Germline V lookup: CDR1 KGHSH, CDR2 LQKENI. V lost 2 bases and J 4 bases, leaving 7 bases between the germline ends. Here the CDR3 reads CASSPFRADTQYF. The CDR3 nucleotides read TGTGCCAGCTCACCATTCCGTGCAGATACGCAGTATTTT.

The rearrangement joins TRBV29-1 to TRBJ1-2; no clear D gene. Trimming removed 7 bases at V and 7 bases at J, with 4 bases between. This CDR3 is 8 amino acids long. Germline CDR1 is SQVTM and CDR2 is ANQGSEA. In nucleotides, the CDR3 is TGCAGCGACGGTGGCTACACCTTC. Translating gives CSDGGYTF.

The chain couples TRBV7-9 to TRBJ2-3, with 9 nucleotides matching TRBD1. This CDR3 spans 13 amino acids. Germline-derived CDR1 and CDR2 are SEHNR and FQNEAQ (reference sequence). The V gene end was trimmed by 1 base and the J gene end by 11 bases; junction bases not matched to a gene: 4. The CDR3 reads CASSLVLGQGQYF. In nucleotides, the CDR3 is TGTGCCAGCAGCTTAGTCTTGGGACAGGGGCAGTATTTT.

This clone was observed a few times. V and J are TRBV28 and TRBJ1-5; no clear D. Germline loops: CDR1 MDHEN, CDR2 SYDVKM. The CDR3 contains 12 residues. Trimming removed 2 bases from V and 7 bases from J, with 6 bases in between. The CDR3 nucleotides read TGTGCCAGCAGTTTACAGTGGCAGCCCCAGCATTTT. This codes for CASSLQWQPQHF.

The chain has TRBV29-1 and TRBJ1-2; D remains ambiguous. Germline V CDR1 and CDR2: SQVTM, ANQGSEA. The CDR3 sequence is 13 residues long. The germline V and J ends were trimmed by 2 bases and 3 bases, with 10 bases remaining between them. The DNA for the CDR3 is TGCAGCGTTGAACAAGCTTTCGACTATGGCTACACCTTC. Protein: CSVEQAFDYGYTF.

The chain has TRBV29-1 and TRBJ1-2; weak D call: TRBD1 (6 bases). Germline V gene data show CDR1 as SQVTM and CDR2 as ANQGSEA. Trimming took 7 bases from V and 6 from J, leaving 21 bases between them. The CDR3 has 14 amino acids. The CDR3 DNA reads TGCAGCGCCTTGTCGTTAGGGGGGGTAAATGGCTACACCTTC. Translated, it gives CSALSLGGVNGYTF.

This clone was recorded a few times. This sequence joins TRBV29-1 and TRBJ2-7, with no clear D. The V end was cut by 3 bases, the J end by 2 bases, with 8 bases between. Germline V CDR1 and CDR2: SQVTM, ANQGSEA. CDR3 length: 12 amino acids. In DNA form, the CDR3 reads TGCAGCGTTGATACAGAGACCTACGAGCAGTACTTC. It translates to CSVDTETYEQYF.

This clone was seen a few times. The chain carries TRBV29-1 and TRBJ1-2; 7 bases agree with TRBD1. The V segment lost 7 bases and the J segment 3 bases; nucleotides outside the gene matches: 8. The germline V gene has CDR1 SQVTM and CDR2 ANQGSEA. CDR3 length equals 13 residues. The CDR3 DNA follows: TGCAGCGGGGGAGGGGGCAGTGACTATGGCTACACCTTC. Translated, it gives CSGGGGSDYGYTF.

This clone was observed a handful of times. The chain uses TRBV5-1 and TRBJ1-1; TRBD1 matches 8 bases. Germline CDR1 reads SGHRS; CDR2 reads YFSETQ. The CDR3 has 15 residues. V gave up 0 bases and J gave up 1 base; unmatched junction bases: 2. In nucleotides, the CDR3 is TGCGCCAGCAGCTTGGTCGGACAGGGGAACACTGAAGCTTTCTTT. It encodes CASSLVGQGNTEAFF.

This chain joins TRBV7-8 and TRBJ2-4; TRBD2 agrees at 7 bases. Germline V gene sequence: CDR1 SGHVS, CDR2 FQNEAQ. The CDR3 has 15 residues. Germline trimming cut 2 bases from V and 9 bases from J; bases unmatched to any gene: 10. The DNA of the CDR3 is TGTGCCAGCAGCTTAAGCGGGGATGCCAGAGGCATTCAGTACTTC. Its translation: CASSLSGDARGIQYF.

The table lists this clone with a few counts. The chain has TRBV5-4 and TRBJ1-1; 8 bases fit TRBD1. This CDR3 spans 14 amino acids. V lost 2 bases to trimming and J lost 1 base; unmatched junction nucleotides: 1. Per germline, CDR1 SGHNT and CDR2 YYREEE (reference sequence). The CDR3 DNA sequence: TGTGCCAGCAGCTTTGGGACAGGGAACACTGAAGCTTTCTTT. The encoded protein is CASSFGTGNTEAFF.

The rearrangement links TRBV14 to TRBJ2-5; 10 bases align to TRBD2. This CDR3 spans 17 amino acids. Germline CDR1 SGHDN, CDR2 FVKESK. Unmatched junction bases numbered 13, after V lost 4 bases and J lost 5 bases. The CDR3 region has the DNA TGTGCCAGCAGCCCCGGCGGGCTAGCGGGAGATTGGGAGACCCAGTACTTC. This codes for CASSPGGLAGDWETQYF.

This clone appeared a few times. This rearrangement joins TRBV4-1 to TRBJ2-1; D might be TRBD1 (5 bases). V was cut by 0 bases and J by 0 bases, with 12 bases left in between. Germline loops: CDR1 MGHRA, CDR2 YSYEKL. The CDR3 spans 17 residues. CDR3 DNA: TGCGCCAGCAGCCAAGATACTCGACAGAGCTCCTACAATGAGCAGTTCTTC. Translation: CASSQDTRQSSYNEQFF.

This chain joins TRBV7-9 and TRBJ2-3, with TRBD2 matching 7 bases. Germline V CDR1 and CDR2: SEHNR, FQNEAQ (reference sequence). This CDR3 contains 16 residues. Trimming took 4 bases from V and 9 from J; bases not matched to a gene: 16. CDR3: CASSSRVWDYNFTQYF. The CDR3 DNA follows: TGTGCCAGCAGCTCAAGAGTATGGGACTATAACTTCACGCAGTATTTT.

The chain couples TRBV30 to TRBJ2-7, with 7 bases fitting TRBD1. The CDR3 runs 12 residues. With 7 bases clipped from V and 3 bases from J, the junction kept 6 bases outside the gene matches. In germline, CDR1 is GTSNPN, CDR2 SVGIG (reference sequence). CDR3 protein: CASTYRGYEQYF. CDR3 DNA sequence: TGTGCCTCAACATACAGGGGCTACGAGCAGTACTTC.

V and J are TRBV5-6 and TRBJ2-7; D gene unclear. The CDR3 spans 12 residues. Trimming left V 0 bases short and J 5 bases short, with 6 bases between. Germline loops: CDR1 SGHDT, CDR2 YYEEEE. CDR3 in DNA: TGTGCCAGCAGCTTGGGAGTAAACGAGCAGTACTTC. It encodes CASSLGVNEQYF.

This clone was detected a few times. The chain is built from TRBV4-3 and TRBJ2-6; D might be TRBD2 (5 bases). With 0 bases removed from V and 4 bases from J, the gap between germline ends came to 7 bases. CDR1 LGHNA and CDR2 YSLEER come from the germline V gene. The CDR3 loop spans 15 amino acids. Written as DNA, the CDR3 is TGCGCCAGCAGCCAAGACTCGGGAGGGGCCAACGTCCTGACTTTC. This translates into CASSQDSGGANVLTF.

This clone was seen just once. The chain uses TRBV4-1 and TRBJ1-2, with D tentatively TRBD1 (6 bases). This CDR3 is 13 amino acids long. CDR1 is MGHRA and CDR2 is YSYEKL in the germline V gene. Trimming shortened V by 3 bases and J by 8 bases, and 13 bases separated the two germline ends. CDR3 amino acids: CASSQGVTGGYTF. DNA of the CDR3: TGCGCCAGCAGCCAGGGGGTCACAGGGGGCTACACCTTC.

This clone has more than one count but fewer than ten. V and J are TRBV25-1 and TRBJ2-3; no clear D. Germline V gene lookup returns CDR1 MGHDK and CDR2 SYGVNS. CDR3 length equals 12 residues. Trimming pared 10 bases from V and 6 bases from J, leaving 14 bases between. CDR3 coding DNA: TGTGCCACCTCAGATGGGCGGGATACGCAGTATTTT. It translates to CATSDGRDTQYF. Full variable domain (rest looked up from reference TRBV25-1 and TRBJ2-3): EADIYQTPRYLVIGTGKKITLECSQTMGHDKMYWYQQDPGMELHLIHYSYGVNSTEKGDLSSESTVSRIRTEHFPLTLESARPSHTSQYLCATSDGRDTQYFGPGTRLTVL.

This clone was observed a handful of times. Written as DNA, the CDR3 is TGTGCCAGCAGCTTAGACACAGGGAACTACGAGCAGTACTTC. It is translated as CASSLDTGNYEQYF. This chain joins TRBV11-3 and TRBJ2-7; a weak D match, TRBD1 (6 bases). Germline V gives CDR1 SGHNT, CDR2 YENEEA. V was clipped by 0 bases and J by 3 bases, with 9 bases between them. This CDR3 has 14 residues.

This clone was picked up a small number of times. The DNA for the CDR3 is TGTGCCTGGAGTGGGGGCAGTGGGGCCAACGTCCTGACTTTC. Translating it yields CAWSGGSGANVLTF. V usage is TRBV30 and J usage is TRBJ2-6, with a possible D match to TRBD1 (5 bases). The CDR3 runs 14 residues. CDR1 and CDR2 (germline): GTSNPN, SVGIG (reference sequence). The V and J ends lost 1 base and 3 bases respectively, with 7 bases between them.

The chain links TRBV10-3 to TRBJ2-7, with unresolved D. Germline V gene sequence: CDR1 ENHRY, CDR2 SYGVKD. Trimming took off 3 bases at V and 4 bases at J, with 7 bases between the two ends. The CDR3 covers 12 residues. CDR3 loop: CAISEVGYEQYF. The CDR3 DNA is TGTGCCATCAGTGAAGTTGGGTACGAGCAGTACTTC.